What follows is one T cell receptor (beta chain) and its context. Which antigen it targets is not known. It has no much larger one-base neighbor in the sample; base qualities were not kept. Interpreted using the paper, the time point label stands for: peripheral blood 6 weeks after treatment start. The cohort comprised more than 25 patients with locally advanced or metastatic urothelial carcinoma treated at Memorial Sloan Kettering on a trial protocol. Peripheral blood mononuclear cells were collected pretreatment and during treatment, at between 1 and 8 total time points per patient. The Qiagen DNeasy Blood extraction kit was used to purify genomic DNA from total PBMCs and tumor samples. Collected pretreatment and during treatment, PBMCs were isolated and stored as previously described. These data come from a study of PD-L1 blockade in urothelial cancer (dated by TCRdb to about 2017). The study in broad terms: Therapy was started in about 2014 for all patients, and atezolizumab 1,200 mg was administered intravenously every 3 weeks. About 85% of the roughly 29 patients were identified as males with urothelial cancer of bladder origin, and a prior smoking history was reported by 18 of 29 patients. Patients had an ECOG performance status of 0 or 1 and had received between 0 and 3 prior chemotherapy regimens. Blood samples were analyzed at two time points: 3 weeks after treatment start (second dose) and 6 weeks after treatment start. A median of about 140,000 T cells and 80,000 to 95,000 unique TCRs was obtained from blood samples, and a median clonality of roughly 0.08 was observed. Somatic, immune and clinical correlates of response to PD-L1 blockade with atezolizumab in urothelial cancer were the focus of an exploratory multi-omic analysis. Pretreatment tumor samples and matched peripheral blood, collected serially before and after atezolizumab treatment, underwent TCR sequencing. Durable clinical benefit meant progression-free survival longer than 6 months, and TCR features were also tested against progression-free and overall survival. In the same patients, whole exome sequencing and RNA sequencing of pretreatment tumors were performed in addition to TCR sequencing. Roughly ten patients achieved durable clinical benefit and approximately 20 did not. Just over 28 patients had pretreatment blood TCR-seq, some 25 had at least one posttreatment blood collection, and some 25 had tumor TCR-seq.

Synthetic TCR analog templates were spiked into each PCR so that absolute template abundance could be estimated from read counts. Using the immunoSEQ assay, TCRbeta CDR3 regions were amplified from genomic DNA with bias-controlled V and J gene primers. Sequencing of rearranged TCRbeta segments was performed at approximately 20X coverage. Under the source paper's analysis protocol: Sequencing errors were corrected by clustering, and CDR3s were annotated against IMGT so that V, D and J genes could be assigned. Only productive TCRbeta rearrangements were used in downstream analyses, excluding out-of-frame or stop-codon sequences. Clonality was computed as one minus Shannon entropy normalized by the log of the number of unique productive sequences. Clones differing between time points or between blood and tumor were identified by Fisher's exact test with Benjamini-Hochberg correction at adjusted p below 0.01. What TCRdb holds here is the immuneACCESS table cut down to in-frame rearrangements. Part of the clones is not present; checked against another copy, under half of the missing clones reflect an unresolved V gene, and the others are unexplained. V, J and clone size reflect that table, while D and trimming were determined from the DNA. The sample table shows about 50,000 clones, and approximately 84% are seen once. The ten largest clonotypes hold 8.5% to 12% of the sample.

Broader findings and caveats from the paper: At 3 weeks after the start of treatment, tumor-associated TCR clones in peripheral blood had expanded more in patients with durable benefit (n of about 20, p = 0.022). Because the sample size was small (n of about 31) and many of the analyses were exploratory, the results are meant to be hypothesis-generating. A pretreatment peripheral blood TCR clonality below the median was linked to improved progression-free and overall survival.

Cut back by 6 bases and 3 bases, the V and J ends lie 15 bases apart. In the germline V gene (reference sequence), CDR1 corresponds to LNHDA and CDR2 to SQIVND. The CDR3 measures 15 amino acids from cysteine to phenylalanine. The only DNA kept is the CDR3, 45 bases in frame from the first base. The sequenced sample was PBMCs, obtained around atezolizumab (anti-PD-L1) treatment. The chain was built from TRBV19 and TRBJ2-1, and the D gene may be TRBD1, 6 bases matching. This receptor was obtained from a man aged 55 to 69 with urothelial cancer. The nucleotide sequence is TGTGCCAGTAGAACCCTCGACAGGTACTACAATGAGCAGTTCTTC. Its protein is CASRTLDRYYNEQFF.